This T cell receptor (beta chain) appears in the sequencing data of a study of T cell responses to AZD1222 COVID-19 vaccine. Repertoires were generated with immunoSEQ multiplex PCR, while TCRdb's copy carries only in-frame clones and drops some. The sample records 130,000 to 150,000 clones, more than 75% being singletons. V lost 8 bases and J lost 0, with 14 bases in between. The CDR3 runs 16 residues. Germline CDR1 reads MGHRA; CDR2 reads YSYEKL. The chain has TRBV4-1 and TRBJ1-6; no clear D. Sample: peripheral blood, taken on day 0 of AZD1222 vaccination. The origin of this receptor is an adult in good health. The DNA for the CDR3 is TGCGCCAGCCCTCTCCTTTCTAGCTCCTATAATTCACCCCTCCACTTT. This codes for CASPLLSSSYNSPLHF.